The TCR beta chain described here comes from a study of blood T cell repertoires in COVID-19. Study in general: The samples span acute and convalescent COVID-19 from the United States, Italy and Spain. In each case, the material was cDNA or gDNA derived from T cells, B-cell-depleted T cells, or PBMCs.

As originally analysed: Amplification of reference gene primers provided the estimated nucleated cell counts. Repertoires were generated with immunoSEQ multiplex PCR, while TCRdb's copy carries only in-frame clones and drops some. V, J and clone size are taken as reported in that table, and D and trimming were inferred from the DNA itself. The sample has hundreds of thousands of clones, 75% to 85% seen once. The V gene's germline CDR1 is MRHNA and CDR2 SNTAGT. Germline trimming cut 0 bases from V and 6 bases from J; bases unmatched to any gene: 21. The CDR3 consists of 22 residues. The chain carries TRBV6-4 and TRBJ1-4, with TRBD1 matching 11 bases. The receptor comes from a woman between 50 and 59 years old with acute or convalescent COVID-19. Sequenced material: peripheral blood. CDR3 region: CASSDSNPQGQGAIWLDEKLFF. DNA of the CDR3: TGTGCCAGCAGTGACTCGAATCCCCAAGGACAGGGGGCTATATGGCTCGATGAAAAACTGTTTTTT.